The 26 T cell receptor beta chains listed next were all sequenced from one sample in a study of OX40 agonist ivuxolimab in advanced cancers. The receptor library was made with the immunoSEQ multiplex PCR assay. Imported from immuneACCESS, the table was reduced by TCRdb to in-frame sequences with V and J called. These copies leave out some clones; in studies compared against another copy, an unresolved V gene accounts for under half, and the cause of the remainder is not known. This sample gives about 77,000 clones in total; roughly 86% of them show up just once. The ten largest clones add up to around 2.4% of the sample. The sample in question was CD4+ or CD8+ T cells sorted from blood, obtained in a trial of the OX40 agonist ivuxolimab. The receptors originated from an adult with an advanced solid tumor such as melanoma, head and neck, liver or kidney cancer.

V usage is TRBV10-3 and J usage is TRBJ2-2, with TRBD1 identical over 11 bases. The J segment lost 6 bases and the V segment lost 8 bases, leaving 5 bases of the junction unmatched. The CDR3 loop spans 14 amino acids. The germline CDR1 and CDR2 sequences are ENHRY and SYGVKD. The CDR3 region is CAIQRDRGSGELFF. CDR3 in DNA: TGTGCCATCCAAAGGGACAGGGGGTCCGGGGAGCTGTTTTTT.

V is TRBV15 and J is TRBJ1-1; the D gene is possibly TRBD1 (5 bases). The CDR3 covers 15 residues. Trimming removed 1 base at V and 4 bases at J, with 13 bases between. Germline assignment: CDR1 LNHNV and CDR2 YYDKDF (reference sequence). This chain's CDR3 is CATSRGLGQGTEAFF. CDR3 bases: TGTGCCACCAGCAGAGGCCTGGGGCAGGGCACTGAAGCTTTCTTT.

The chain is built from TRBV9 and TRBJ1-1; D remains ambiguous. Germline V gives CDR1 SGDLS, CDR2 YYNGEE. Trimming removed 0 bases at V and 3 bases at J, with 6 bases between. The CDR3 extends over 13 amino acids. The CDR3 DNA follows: TGTGCCAGCAGCGTAGACGGATACACTGAAGCTTTCTTT. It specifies CASSVDGYTEAFF.

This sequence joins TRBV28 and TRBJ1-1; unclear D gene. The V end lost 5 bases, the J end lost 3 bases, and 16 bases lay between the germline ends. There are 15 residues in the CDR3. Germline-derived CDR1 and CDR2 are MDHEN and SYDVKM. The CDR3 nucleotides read TGTGCCAGCAGTCCACCCCCCCCTGGAGACACTGAAGCTTTCTTT. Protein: CASSPPPPGDTEAFF.

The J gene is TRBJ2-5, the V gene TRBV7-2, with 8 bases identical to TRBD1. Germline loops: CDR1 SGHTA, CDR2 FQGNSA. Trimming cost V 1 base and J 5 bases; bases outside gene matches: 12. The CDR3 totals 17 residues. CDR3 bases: TGTGCCAGCAGCTTAGTCGGAGGGACAGGCCTTGGGGAGACCCAGTACTTC. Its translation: CASSLVGGTGLGETQYF.

In DNA form, the CDR3 reads TGTGCCTGGGGAAACACAGATACGCAGTATTTT. It translates to CAWGNTDTQYF. This sequence joins TRBV30 and TRBJ2-3; D unresolved. In germline, CDR1 is GTSNPN, CDR2 SVGIG (reference sequence). CDR3 size: 11 residues. Trimming stripped 5 bases from V and 2 bases from J, with 5 bases between.

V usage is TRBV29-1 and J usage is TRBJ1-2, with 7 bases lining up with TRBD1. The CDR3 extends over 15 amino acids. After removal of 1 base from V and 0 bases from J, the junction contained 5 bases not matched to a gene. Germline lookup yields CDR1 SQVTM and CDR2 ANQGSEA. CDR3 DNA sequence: TGCAGCGTTGAAGGAGCCCAGGGGGCTAACTATGGCTACACCTTC. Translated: CSVEGAQGANYGYTF. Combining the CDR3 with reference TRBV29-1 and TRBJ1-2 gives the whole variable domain SAVISQKPSRDICQRGTSLTIQCQVDSQVTMMFWYRQQPGQSLTLIATANQGSEATYESGFVIDKFPISRPNLTFSTLTVSNMSPEDSSIYLCSVEGAQGANYGYTFGSGTRLTVV.

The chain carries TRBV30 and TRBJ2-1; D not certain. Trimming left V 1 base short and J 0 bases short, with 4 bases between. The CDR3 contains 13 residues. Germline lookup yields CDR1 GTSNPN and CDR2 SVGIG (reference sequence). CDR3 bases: TGTGCCTGGAGTGGGAGCTCCTACAATGAGCAGTTCTTC. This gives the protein CAWSGSSYNEQFF.

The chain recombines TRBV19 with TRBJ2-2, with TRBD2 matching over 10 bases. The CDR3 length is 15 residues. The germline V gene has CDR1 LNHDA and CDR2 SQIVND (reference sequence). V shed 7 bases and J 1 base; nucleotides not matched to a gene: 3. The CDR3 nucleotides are TGTGCCAGTACAGCTAGCGGGGGGAACACCGGGGAGCTGTTTTTT. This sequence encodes CASTASGGNTGELFF.

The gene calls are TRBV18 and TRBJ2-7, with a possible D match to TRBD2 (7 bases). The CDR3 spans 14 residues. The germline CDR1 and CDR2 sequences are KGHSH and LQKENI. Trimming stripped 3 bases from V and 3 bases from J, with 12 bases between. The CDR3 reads CASSPRGANYEQYF. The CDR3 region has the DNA TGTGCCAGCTCACCCCGGGGGGCCAACTACGAGCAGTACTTC.

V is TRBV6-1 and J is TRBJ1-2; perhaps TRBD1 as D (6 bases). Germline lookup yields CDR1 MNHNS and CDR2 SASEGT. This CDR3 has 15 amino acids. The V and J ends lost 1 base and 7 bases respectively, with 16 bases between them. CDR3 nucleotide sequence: TGTGCCAGCAGTGAAGATGGCAGGGGTTCAGGTGGCTACACCTTC. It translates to CASSEDGRGSGGYTF.

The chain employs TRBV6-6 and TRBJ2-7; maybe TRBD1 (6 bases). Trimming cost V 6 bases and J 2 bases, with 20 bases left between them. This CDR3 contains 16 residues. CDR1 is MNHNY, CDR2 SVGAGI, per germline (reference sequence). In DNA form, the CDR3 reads TGTGCCAGCAGGGATAACAGGGAACCCCTAACCTACGAGCAGTACTTC. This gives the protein CASRDNREPLTYEQYF.

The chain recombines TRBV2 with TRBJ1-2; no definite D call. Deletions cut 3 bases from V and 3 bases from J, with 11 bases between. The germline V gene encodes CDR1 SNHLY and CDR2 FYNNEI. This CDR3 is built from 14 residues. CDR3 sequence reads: CASSESGRDYGYTF. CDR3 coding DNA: TGTGCCAGCAGTGAGTCCGGTAGGGACTATGGCTACACCTTC.

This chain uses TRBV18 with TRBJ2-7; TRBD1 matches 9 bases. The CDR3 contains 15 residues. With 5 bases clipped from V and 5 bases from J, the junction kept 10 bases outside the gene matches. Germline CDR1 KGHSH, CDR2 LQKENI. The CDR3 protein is CASSKSGTGSNEQYF. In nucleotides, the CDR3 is TGTGCCAGCTCAAAATCCGGGACAGGGTCCAACGAGCAGTACTTC.

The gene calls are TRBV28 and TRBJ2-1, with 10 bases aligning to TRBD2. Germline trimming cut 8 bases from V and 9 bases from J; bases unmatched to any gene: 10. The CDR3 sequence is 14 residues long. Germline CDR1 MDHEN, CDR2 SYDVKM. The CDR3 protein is CASGSSGSLGEQFF. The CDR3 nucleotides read TGTGCCAGCGGGTCTAGCGGGAGCCTAGGTGAGCAGTTCTTC.

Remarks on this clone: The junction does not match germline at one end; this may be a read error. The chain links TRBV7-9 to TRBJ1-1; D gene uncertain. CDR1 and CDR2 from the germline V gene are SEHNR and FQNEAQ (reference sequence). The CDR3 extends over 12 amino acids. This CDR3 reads CASSLDSTGAFF. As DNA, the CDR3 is TGTGCCAGCAGCTTAGACTCCACTGGAGCTTTCTTT. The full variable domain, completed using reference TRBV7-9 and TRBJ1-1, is DTGVSQNPRHKITKRGQNVTFRCDPISEHNRLYWYRQTLGQGPEFLTYFQNEAQLEKSRLLSDRFSAERPKGSFSTLEIQRTEQGDSAMYLCASSLDSTGAFFGQGTRLTVV.

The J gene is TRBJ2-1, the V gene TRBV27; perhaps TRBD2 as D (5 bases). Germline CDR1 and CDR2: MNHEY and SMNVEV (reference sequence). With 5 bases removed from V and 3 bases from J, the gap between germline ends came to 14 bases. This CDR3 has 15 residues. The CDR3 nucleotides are TGTGCCAGCAGTCTCCTAGCTCGGCACTACAATGAGCAGTTCTTC. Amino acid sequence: CASSLLARHYNEQFF.

The chain's CDR3 is CASSPTATGDHYGYTF. CDR3 in DNA: TGTGCCAGCAGCCCTACAGCTACAGGGGACCACTATGGCTACACCTTC. The chain employs TRBV4-2 and TRBJ1-2, with 7 bases matching TRBD1. This CDR3 spans 16 amino acids. Looked up from germline, CDR1 is LGHNA and CDR2 is YNFKEQ. J gave up 3 bases and V 4 bases, and 11 bases lay outside the gene matches.

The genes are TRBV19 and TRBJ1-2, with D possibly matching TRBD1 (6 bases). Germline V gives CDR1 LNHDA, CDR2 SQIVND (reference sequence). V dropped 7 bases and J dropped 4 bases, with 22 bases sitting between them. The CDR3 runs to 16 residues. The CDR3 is CASNPLGGRGFYGYTF. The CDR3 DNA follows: TGTGCCAGTAACCCGCTCGGGGGGCGAGGATTCTATGGCTACACCTTC. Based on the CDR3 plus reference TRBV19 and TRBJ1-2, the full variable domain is DGGITQSPKYLFRKEGQNVTLSCEQNLNHDAMYWYRQDPGQGLRLIYYSQIVNDFQKGDIAEGYSVSREKKESFPLTVTSAQKNPTAFYLCASNPLGGRGFYGYTFGSGTRLTVV.

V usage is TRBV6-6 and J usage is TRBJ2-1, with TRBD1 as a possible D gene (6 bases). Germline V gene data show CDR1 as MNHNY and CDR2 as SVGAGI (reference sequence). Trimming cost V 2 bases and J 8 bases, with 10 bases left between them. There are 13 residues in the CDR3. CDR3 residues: CASSYGGGYEQFF. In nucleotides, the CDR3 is TGTGCCAGCAGTTACGGGGGCGGCTATGAGCAGTTCTTC.

CDR3 sequence: CASSLGPGWGNTEAFF. Here the CDR3 DNA reads TGCGCCAGCAGCCTCGGGCCGGGGTGGGGGAACACTGAAGCTTTCTTT. This chain connects TRBV4-1 to TRBJ1-1; no clear D. Germline V gene lookup returns CDR1 MGHRA and CDR2 YSYEKL. There are 16 residues in the CDR3. V was pared by 4 bases and J by 1 base, with 16 bases between.

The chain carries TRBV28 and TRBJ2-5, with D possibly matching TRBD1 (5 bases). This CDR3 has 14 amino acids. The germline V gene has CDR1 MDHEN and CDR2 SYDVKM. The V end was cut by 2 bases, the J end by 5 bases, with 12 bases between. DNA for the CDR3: TGTGCCAGCAGTTTAGCTAGGGGTCGGGAGACCCAGTACTTC. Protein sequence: CASSLARGRETQYF.

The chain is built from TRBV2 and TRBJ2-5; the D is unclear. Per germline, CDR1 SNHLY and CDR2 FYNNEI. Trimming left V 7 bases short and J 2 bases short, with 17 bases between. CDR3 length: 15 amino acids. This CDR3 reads CASTYTHSAQETQYF. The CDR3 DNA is TGTGCCAGCACCTACACGCACAGCGCGCAAGAGACCCAGTACTTC.

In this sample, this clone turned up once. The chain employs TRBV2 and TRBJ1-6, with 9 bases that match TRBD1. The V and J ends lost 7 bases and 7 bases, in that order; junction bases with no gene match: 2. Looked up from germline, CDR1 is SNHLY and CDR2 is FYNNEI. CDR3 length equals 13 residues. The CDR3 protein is CASIDRGNSPLHF. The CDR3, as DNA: TGTGCCAGCATAGACAGGGGGAATTCACCCCTCCACTTT.

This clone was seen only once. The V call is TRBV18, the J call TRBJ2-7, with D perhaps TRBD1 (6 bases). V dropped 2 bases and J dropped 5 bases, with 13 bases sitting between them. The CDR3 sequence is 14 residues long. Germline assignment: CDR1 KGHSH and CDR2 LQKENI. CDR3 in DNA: TGTGCCAGCTCACCAGTACAGGGTGGAAACGAGCAGTACTTC. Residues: CASSPVQGGNEQYF.

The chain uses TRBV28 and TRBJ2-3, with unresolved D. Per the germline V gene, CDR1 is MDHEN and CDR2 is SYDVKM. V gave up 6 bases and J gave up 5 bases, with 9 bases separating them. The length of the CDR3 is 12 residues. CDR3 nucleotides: TGTGCCAGCAGCTCAACACGAGATACGCAGTATTTT. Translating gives CASSSTRDTQYF.